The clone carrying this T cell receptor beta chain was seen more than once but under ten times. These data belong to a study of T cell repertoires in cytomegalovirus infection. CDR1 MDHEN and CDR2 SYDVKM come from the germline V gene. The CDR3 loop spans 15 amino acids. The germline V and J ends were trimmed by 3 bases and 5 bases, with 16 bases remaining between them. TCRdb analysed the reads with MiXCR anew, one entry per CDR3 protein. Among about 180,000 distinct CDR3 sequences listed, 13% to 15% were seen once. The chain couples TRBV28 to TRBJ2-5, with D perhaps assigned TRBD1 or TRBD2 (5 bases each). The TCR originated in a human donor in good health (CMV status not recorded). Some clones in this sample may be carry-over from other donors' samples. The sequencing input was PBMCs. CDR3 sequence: CASSLGVEGPETQYF. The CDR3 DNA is TGTGCCAGCAGTTTGGGGGTCGAGGGCCCGGAGACCCAGTACTTC.